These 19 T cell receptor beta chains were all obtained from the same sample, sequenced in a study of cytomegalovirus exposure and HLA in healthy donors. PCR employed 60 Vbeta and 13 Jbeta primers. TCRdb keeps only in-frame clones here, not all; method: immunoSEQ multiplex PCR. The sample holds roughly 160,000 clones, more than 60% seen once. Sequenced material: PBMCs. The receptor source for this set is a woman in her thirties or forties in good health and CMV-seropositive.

The chain's CDR3 is CASSSHPRQPQHF. CDR3 DNA: TGTGCCAGCAGCTCCCACCCGAGACAGCCCCAGCATTTT. V is TRBV7-2 and J is TRBJ1-5; D uncertain. V was clipped by 4 bases and J by 7 bases, with 11 bases between them. Germline V CDR1 and CDR2: SGHTA, FQGNSA. CDR3 size: 13 residues.

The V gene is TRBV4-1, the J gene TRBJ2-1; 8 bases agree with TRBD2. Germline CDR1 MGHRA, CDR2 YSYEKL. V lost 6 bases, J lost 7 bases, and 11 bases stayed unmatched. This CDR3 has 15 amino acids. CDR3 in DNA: TGCGCCAGCAGTCGGGGAAGCGGGAGTTCTAATGAGCAGTTCTTC. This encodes CASSRGSGSSNEQFF.

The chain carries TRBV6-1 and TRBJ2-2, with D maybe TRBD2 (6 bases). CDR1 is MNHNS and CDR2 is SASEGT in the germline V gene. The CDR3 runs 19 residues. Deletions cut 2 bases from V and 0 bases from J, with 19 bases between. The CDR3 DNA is TGTGCCAGCAGTGAATTTAGCGGCCGGCTTCCTTCGAACACCGGGGAGCTGTTTTTT. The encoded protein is CASSEFSGRLPSNTGELFF.

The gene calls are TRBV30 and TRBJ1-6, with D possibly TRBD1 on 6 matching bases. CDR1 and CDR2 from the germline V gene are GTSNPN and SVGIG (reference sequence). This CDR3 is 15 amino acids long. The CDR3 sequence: CAVGWQGTRNSPLHF. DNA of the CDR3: TGTGCGGTGGGGTGGCAGGGGACAAGGAATTCACCCCTCCACTTT.

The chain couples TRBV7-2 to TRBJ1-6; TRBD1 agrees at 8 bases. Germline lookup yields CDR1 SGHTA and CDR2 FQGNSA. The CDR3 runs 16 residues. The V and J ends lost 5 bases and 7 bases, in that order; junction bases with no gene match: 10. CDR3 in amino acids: CASSTATGVRNSPLHF. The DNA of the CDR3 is TGTGCCAGCAGCACCGCGACAGGGGTGAGAAATTCACCCCTCCACTTT.

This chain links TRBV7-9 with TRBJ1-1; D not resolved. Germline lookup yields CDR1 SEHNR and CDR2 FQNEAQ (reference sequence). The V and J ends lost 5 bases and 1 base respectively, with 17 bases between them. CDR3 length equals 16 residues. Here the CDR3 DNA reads TGTGCCAGCAGCCCCTATGATGCGGGAGGGAACACTGAAGCTTTCTTT. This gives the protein CASSPYDAGGNTEAFF.

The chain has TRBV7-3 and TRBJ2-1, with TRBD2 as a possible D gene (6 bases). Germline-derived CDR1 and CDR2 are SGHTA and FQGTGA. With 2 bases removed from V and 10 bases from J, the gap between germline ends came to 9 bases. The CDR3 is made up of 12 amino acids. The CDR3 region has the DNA TGTGCCAGCAGCTTAGAAGGGAGGGAGCAGTTCTTC. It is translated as CASSLEGREQFF.

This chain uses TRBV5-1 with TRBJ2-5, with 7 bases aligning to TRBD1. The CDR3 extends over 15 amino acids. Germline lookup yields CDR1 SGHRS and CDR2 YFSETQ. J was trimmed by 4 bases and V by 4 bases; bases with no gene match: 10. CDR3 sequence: CASSRWTGETETQYF. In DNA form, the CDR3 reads TGCGCCAGCAGCCGCTGGACAGGTGAAACAGAGACCCAGTACTTC.

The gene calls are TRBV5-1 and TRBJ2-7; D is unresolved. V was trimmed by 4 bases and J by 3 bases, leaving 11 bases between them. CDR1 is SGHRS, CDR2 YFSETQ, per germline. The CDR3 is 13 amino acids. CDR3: CASSDGSDYEQYF. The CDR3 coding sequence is TGCGCCAGCAGCGATGGCAGCGACTACGAGCAGTACTTC.

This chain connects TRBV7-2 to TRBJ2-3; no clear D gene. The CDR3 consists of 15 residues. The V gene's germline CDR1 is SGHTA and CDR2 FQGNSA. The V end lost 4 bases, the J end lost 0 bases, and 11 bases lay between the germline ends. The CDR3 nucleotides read TGTGCCAGCAGCTCGGTAGCAGCTAGCACAGATACGCAGTATTTT. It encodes CASSSVAASTDTQYF.

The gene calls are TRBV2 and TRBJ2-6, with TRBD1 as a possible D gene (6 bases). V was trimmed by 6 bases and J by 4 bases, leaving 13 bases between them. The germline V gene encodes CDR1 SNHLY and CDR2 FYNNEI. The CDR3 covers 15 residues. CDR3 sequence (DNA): TGTGCCAGCAGGACTTACAGGGCCGGGGCCAACGTCCTGACTTTC. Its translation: CASRTYRAGANVLTF.

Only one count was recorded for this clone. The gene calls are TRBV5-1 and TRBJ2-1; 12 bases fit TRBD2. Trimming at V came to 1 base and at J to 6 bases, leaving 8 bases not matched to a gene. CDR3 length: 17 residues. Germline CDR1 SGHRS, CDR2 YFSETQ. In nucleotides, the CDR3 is TGCGCCAGCAGCTTGAAGGTGACTAGCGGGAGTGTCAATGAGCAGTTCTTC. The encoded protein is CASSLKVTSGSVNEQFF.

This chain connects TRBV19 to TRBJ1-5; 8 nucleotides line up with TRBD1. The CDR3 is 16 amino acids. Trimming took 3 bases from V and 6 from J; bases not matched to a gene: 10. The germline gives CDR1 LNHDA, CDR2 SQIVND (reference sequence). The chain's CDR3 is CASSIRGGQGIQPQHF. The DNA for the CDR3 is TGTGCCAGTAGTATTCGGGGAGGACAGGGAATTCAGCCCCAGCATTTT.

CDR3 nucleotides: TGTGCCAGCACCGACCTGGGCCAGGGCTACAATGAGCAGTTCTTC. It encodes CASTDLGQGYNEQFF. The genes are TRBV2 and TRBJ2-1; tentatively, D is TRBD1 (5 bases). The CDR3 covers 15 residues. V dropped 7 bases and J dropped 3 bases, with 16 bases sitting between them. The germline V gene encodes CDR1 SNHLY and CDR2 FYNNEI.

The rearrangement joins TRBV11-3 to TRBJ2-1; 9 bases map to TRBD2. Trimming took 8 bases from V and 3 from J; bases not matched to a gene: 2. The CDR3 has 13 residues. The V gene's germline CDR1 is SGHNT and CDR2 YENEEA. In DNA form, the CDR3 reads TGTGCCAGCGCTAGCGGGATCTACAATGAGCAGTTCTTC. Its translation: CASASGIYNEQFF.

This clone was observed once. CDR3 DNA: TGTGCCGGCGGGGGGCAGGGGACTTACACCGGGGAGCTGTTTTTT. Translation gives CAGGGQGTYTGELFF. The chain recombines TRBV2 with TRBJ2-2; TRBD2 agrees at 8 bases. Germline V lookup: CDR1 SNHLY, CDR2 FYNNEI. Trimming removed 11 bases from V and 3 bases from J; junction bases left unmatched: 11. The CDR3 runs 15 residues.

CDR3 bases: TGCGCCAGCAGCCAACCCCGCAGCGGGAGGGCAGAATACGAGCAGTACTTC. Translating gives CASSQPRSGRAEYEQYF. The J gene is TRBJ2-7, the V gene TRBV4-1, with 10 bases aligning to TRBD2. Trimming at V came to 2 bases and at J to 4 bases, leaving 11 bases not matched to a gene. Per germline, CDR1 MGHRA and CDR2 YSYEKL. CDR3 length: 17 amino acids.

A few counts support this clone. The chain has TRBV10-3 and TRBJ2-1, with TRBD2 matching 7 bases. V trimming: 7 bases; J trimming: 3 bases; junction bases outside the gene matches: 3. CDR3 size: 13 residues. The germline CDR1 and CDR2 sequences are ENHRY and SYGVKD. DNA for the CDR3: TGTGCCATCAAGCGGGAAGACTACAATGAGCAGTTCTTC. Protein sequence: CAIKREDYNEQFF.

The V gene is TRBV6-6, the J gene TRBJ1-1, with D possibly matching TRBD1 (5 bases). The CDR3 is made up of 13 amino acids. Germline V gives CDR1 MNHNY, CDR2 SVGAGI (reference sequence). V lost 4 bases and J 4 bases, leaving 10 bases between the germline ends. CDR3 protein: CASSSERGTEAFF. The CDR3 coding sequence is TGTGCCAGCAGTTCCGAAAGGGGCACTGAAGCTTTCTTT.